A selection of T cell receptor beta chains follows, all from one sample in a study of blood T cell repertoires in COVID-19. Profiling relied on immunoSEQ multiplex PCR, and the TCRdb table lists in-frame clones only, not all of them. The table shows roughly 79,000 clones, with roughly nine tenths occurring only once. The specimen was peripheral blood. These receptors were collected from a woman older than 75 with active or convalescent COVID-19. The CDR3 runs from the conserved cysteine through the conserved F or W.

TRBJ2-1 | TRBV2 | CATRGGASYNEQFF
TRBJ2-4 | TRBV7-2 | CASSPGGQGVKNIQYF
TRBJ1-1 | TRBV7-2 | CASSLQENTEAFF
TRBJ1-2 | TRBV10-3 | CAINPGQGVGYGYTF
TRBJ1-1 | TRBV5-1 | CASSLEGGRSRAFF
TRBJ1-6 | TRBV5-6 | CASSSFPSLHF
TRBJ2-5 | TRBV9 | CASSVAGEGTQYF
TRBJ2-4 | TRBV30 | CAWSSGTGALKGNIQYF
TRBJ1-1 | TRBV5-1 | CASHGETEAFF
TRBJ2-3 | TRBV6-5 | CASSYFGSGTDTQYF
TRBJ1-5 | TRBV29-1 | CSVVGIGNNQPQHF
TRBJ2-2 | TRBV7-8 | CASSLGIAGDTGELFF
TRBJ2-1 | TRBV5-4 | CASSLGLAGALNEQFF
TRBJ2-3 | TRBV5-6 | CASSSYTDTQYF
TRBJ1-1 | TRBV7-8 | CASSLALGANTEAFF
TRBJ2-3 | TRBV7-2 | CASSFDRGPTDTQYF
TRBJ1-4 | TRBV18 | CASSPLVGEKLFF
TRBJ2-1 | TRBV6-5 | CASSFRQGSNEQFF
TRBJ1-6 | TRBV2 | CASRPGTANNSPLHF
TRBJ2-1 | TRBV18 | CASSLLAGVEQFF
TRBJ2-3 | TRBV6-1 | CASSEEGLVTDTQYF
TRBJ2-7 | TRBV18 | CASSPAGQASYEQYF
TRBJ1-1 | TRBV13 | CASSLGAGGNTEAFF
TRBJ1-5 | TRBV6-2/TRBV6-3 | CASTPFFGGNQPQHF
TRBJ1-3 | TRBV18 | CASSQLQGAGNTIYF
TRBJ2-7 | TRBV11-2 | CASSPLSGQGKYEQYF
TRBJ2-1 | TRBV2 | CASSITSSNEQFF
TRBJ2-2 | TRBV7-2 | CASSLEGRNTGELFF
TRBJ2-2 | TRBV21-1 | CASSNPRGRGGELFF
TRBJ1-1 | TRBV6-6 | CASRDTGNTEAFF
TRBJ1-2 | TRBV11-2 | CASSRGTPLYGYTF
TRBJ2-3 | TRBV18 | CASSPSRTHGGDTQYF
TRBJ2-1 | TRBV29-1 | CSAWGGSSYNEQFF
TRBJ2-1 | TRBV19 | CASSIDPGLASHNEQFF
TRBJ2-1 | TRBV7-2 | CASSLPRGGEQFF
TRBJ1-6 | TRBV2 | CASSYRQAYNSPLHF
TRBJ1-1 | TRBV28 | CASSLGRSLNTEAFF
TRBJ2-1 | TRBV18 | CASSASGINNEQFF
TRBJ2-1 | TRBV25-1 | CASSEPGLEEQFF